The clone carrying this TCR beta chain was detected many times. The source of the sample is a study of Graves' ophthalmopathy and Graves' hyperthyroidism. The germline CDR1 and CDR2 sequences are SGHTA and FQGNSA. The CDR3 has 14 residues. V was shortened by 2 bases and J by 4 bases, with 11 bases between the two germline ends. Amplifying from RNA transcripts, the study obtained TCR beta CDR3 regions. HTBI-primed RT-PCR formed the first round, and a multiplex PCR formed the second. TCRdb recomputed calls from the multiplex PCR reads with MiXCR, one row per CDR3 protein. The sample has about 550,000 distinct CDR3 sequences; just under 40% are singletons.

The chain couples TRBV7-2 to TRBJ1-1; tentative D call: TRBD1 (5 bases). Sequences were obtained from peripheral blood or thyroid tissue (not recorded which). The sequence came from an adult man with Graves' hyperthyroidism. In DNA, the CDR3 is TGTGCCAGCAGCTTAAAAGGGGCTGCCACTGAAGCTTTCTTT. Translated, it gives CASSLKGAATEAFF.